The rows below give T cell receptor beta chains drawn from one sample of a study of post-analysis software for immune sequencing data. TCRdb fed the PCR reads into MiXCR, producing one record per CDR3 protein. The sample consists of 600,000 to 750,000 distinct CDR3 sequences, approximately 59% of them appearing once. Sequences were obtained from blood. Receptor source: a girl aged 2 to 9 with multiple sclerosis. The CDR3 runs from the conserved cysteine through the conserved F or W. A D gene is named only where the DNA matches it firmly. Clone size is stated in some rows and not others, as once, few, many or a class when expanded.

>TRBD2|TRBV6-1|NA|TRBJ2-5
TGTGCCAGCACACCTTCCTGGCGGGGGGGCCGAAGGGGGGAGACCCAGTACTTC
CASTPSWRGGRRGETQYF
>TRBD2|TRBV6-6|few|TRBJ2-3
TGTGCCAGCAGTTCCGCGACTAGCGGGATGTCAGATACGCAGTATTTT
CASSSATSGMSDTQYF
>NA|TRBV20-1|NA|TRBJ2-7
TGCAGTGCCACTAGGTCTATCCGGAGCTCCTACGAGCAGTACTTC
CSATRSIRSSYEQYF
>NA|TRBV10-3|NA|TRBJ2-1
TGTGCCATCAGCTGGGAGGAAGAGACCCAGTTCTTC
CAISWEEETQFF
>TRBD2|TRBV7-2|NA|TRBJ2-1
TGTGCCAGCAGCGAGGGACTAGCAGGCAATGAGCAGTTCTTC
CASSEGLAGNEQFF
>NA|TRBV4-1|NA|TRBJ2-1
TGCGCCAGCAGCCAAGAACGGGACTCTACTGAGCAGTTCTTC
CASSQERDSTEQFF
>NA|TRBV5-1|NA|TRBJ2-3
TGCGCCAGCAGCTTGGTGTCTGCTAGCACAGATACGCAGTATTTT
CASSLVSASTDTQYF
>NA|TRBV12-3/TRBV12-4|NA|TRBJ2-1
TGTGCCAGCAGTTCTCGAGAAGAAGTCTATGAGCAGTTCTTC
CASSSREEVYEQFF
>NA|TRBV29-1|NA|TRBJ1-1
TGCAGCGTTGAAGCAGGGAACACTGAAGCTTTCTTT
CSVEAGNTEAFF
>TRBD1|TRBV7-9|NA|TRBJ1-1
TGTGCCAGCAGCGACCCGGACAGGGGACACCTGAACACTGAAGCTTTCTTT
CASSDPDRGHLNTEAFF
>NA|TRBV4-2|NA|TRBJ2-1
TGTGCCAGCAGCCAAGGACTCGACAATGAGCAGTTCTTC
CASSQGLDNEQFF
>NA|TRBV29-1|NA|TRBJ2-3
TGCAGCGTCCATCAAACAGGAACAGATACGCAGTATTTT
CSVHQTGTDTQYF
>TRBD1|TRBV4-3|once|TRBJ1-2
TGCGCCAGCAGCCATTCGGACAGGGGAGATGGCTACACCTTC
CASSHSDRGDGYTF
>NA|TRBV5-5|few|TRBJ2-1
TGTGCCAGCAGCCCCGTCAGACAGGCGCGAAATGAGCAGTTCTTC
CASSPVRQARNEQFF
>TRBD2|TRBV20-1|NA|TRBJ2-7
TGCAGTGCTGGATCCCCTAGCGGGAGTGGCGAGCAGTACTTC
CSAGSPSGSGEQYF